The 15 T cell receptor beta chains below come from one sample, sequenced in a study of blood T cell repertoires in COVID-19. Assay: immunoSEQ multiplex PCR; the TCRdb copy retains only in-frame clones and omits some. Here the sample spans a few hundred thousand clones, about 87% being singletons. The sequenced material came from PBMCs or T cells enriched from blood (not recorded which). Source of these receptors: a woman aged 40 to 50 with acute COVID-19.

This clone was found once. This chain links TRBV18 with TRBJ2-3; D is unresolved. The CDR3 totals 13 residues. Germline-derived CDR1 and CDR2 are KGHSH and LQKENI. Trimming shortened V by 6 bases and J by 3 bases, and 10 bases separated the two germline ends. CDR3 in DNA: TGTGCCAGCTCGGTACTCGGGACAGATACGCAGTATTTT. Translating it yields CASSVLGTDTQYF.

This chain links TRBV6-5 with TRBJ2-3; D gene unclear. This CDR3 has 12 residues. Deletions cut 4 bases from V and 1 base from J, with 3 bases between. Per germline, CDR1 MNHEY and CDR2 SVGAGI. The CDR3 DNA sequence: TGTGCCAGCAGTTCTCGCACAGATACGCAGTATTTT. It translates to CASSSRTDTQYF.

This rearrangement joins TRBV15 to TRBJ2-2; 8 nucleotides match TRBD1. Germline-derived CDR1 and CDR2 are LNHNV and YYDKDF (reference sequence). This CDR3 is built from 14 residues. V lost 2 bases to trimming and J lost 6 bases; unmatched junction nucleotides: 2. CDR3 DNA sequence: TGTGCCACCAGCAGAAGGACAGGGTCCGGGGAGCTGTTTTTT. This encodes CATSRRTGSGELFF.

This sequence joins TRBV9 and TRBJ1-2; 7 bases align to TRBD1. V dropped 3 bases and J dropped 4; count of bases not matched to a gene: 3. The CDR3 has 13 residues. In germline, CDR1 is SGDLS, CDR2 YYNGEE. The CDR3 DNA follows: TGTGCCAGCAGCGCAAAGGGGGCCTATGGCTACACCTTC. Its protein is CASSAKGAYGYTF.

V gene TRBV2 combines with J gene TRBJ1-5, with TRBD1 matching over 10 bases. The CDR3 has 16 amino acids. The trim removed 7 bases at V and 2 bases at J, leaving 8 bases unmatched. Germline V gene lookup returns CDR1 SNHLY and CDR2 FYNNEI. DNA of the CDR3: TGTGCCAGCAACCTACACGGGACAGGGGGCAATCAGCCCCAGCATTTT. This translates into CASNLHGTGGNQPQHF. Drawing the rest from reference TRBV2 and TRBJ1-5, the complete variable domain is EPEVTQTPSHQVTQMGQEVILRCVPISNHLYFYWYRQILGQKVEFLVSFYNNEISEKSEIFDDQFSVERPDGSNFTLKIRSTKLEDSAMYFCASNLHGTGGNQPQHFGDGTRLSIL.

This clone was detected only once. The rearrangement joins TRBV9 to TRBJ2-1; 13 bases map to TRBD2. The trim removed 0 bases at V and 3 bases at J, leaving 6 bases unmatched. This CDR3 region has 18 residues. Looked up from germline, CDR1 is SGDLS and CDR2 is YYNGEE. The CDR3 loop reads CASSVGLAGGDYYNEQFF. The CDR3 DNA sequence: TGTGCCAGCAGCGTAGGACTAGCGGGAGGCGACTACTACAATGAGCAGTTCTTC.

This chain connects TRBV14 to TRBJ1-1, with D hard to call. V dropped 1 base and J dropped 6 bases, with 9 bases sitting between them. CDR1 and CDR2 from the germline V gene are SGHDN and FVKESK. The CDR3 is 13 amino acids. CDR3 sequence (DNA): TGTGCCAGCAGCCAAGTTGGAGTGGCTGAAGCTTTCTTT. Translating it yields CASSQVGVAEAFF.

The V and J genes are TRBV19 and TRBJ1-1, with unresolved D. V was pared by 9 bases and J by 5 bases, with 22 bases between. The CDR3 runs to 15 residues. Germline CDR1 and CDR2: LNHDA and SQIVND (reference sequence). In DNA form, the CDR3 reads TGTGCCAGCGCCGAGGGTGTTGGACGTCGGACTGAAGCTTTCTTT. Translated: CASAEGVGRRTEAFF.

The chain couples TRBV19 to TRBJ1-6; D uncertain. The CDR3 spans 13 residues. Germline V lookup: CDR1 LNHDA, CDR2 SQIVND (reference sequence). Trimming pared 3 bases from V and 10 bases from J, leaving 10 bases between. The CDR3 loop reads CASSILPKSPLHF. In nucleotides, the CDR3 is TGTGCCAGTAGTATCCTGCCTAAATCACCCCTCCACTTT.

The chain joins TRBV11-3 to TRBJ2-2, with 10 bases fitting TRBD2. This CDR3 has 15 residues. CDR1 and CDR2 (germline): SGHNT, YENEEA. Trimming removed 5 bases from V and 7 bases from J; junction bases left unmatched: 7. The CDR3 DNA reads TGTGCCAGCAGCCAAATAGCGGGAGGTTTCGGGGAGCTGTTTTTT. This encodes CASSQIAGGFGELFF.

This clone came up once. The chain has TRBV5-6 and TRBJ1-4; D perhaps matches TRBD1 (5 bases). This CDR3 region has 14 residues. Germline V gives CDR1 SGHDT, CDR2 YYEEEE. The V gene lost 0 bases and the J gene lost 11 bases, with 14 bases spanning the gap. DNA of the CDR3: TGTGCCAGCAGCTTGGGCGGGGCCGCTGGGAAACTGTTTTTT. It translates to CASSLGGAAGKLFF.

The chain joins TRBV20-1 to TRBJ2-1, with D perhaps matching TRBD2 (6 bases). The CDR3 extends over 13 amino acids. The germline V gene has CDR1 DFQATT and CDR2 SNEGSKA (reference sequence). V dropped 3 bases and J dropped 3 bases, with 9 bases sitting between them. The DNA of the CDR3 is TGCAGTGCTAGTCCGGGAGACTACAATGAGCAGTTCTTC. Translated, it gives CSASPGDYNEQFF.

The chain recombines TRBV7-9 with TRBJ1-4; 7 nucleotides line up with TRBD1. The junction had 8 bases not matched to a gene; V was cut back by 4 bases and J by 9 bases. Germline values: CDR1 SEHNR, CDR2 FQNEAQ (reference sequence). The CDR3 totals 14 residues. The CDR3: CASSSGTAMKKLFF. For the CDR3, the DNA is TGTGCCAGCAGCTCCGGGACAGCCATGAAAAAACTGTTTTTT.

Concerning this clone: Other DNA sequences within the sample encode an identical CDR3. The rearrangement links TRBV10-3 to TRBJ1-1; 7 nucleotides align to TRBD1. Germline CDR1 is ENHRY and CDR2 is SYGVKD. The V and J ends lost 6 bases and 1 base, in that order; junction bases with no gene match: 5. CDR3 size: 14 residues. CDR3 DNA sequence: TGTGCCATCAGCCGACAGGGAGGGAACACTGAAGCTTTCTTT. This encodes CAISRQGGNTEAFF.

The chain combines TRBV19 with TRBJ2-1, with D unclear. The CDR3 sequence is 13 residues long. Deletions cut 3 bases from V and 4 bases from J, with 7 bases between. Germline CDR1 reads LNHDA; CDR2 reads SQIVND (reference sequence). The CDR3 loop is CASSIQLYNEQFF. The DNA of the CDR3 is TGTGCCAGTAGTATCCAACTGTACAATGAGCAGTTCTTC.